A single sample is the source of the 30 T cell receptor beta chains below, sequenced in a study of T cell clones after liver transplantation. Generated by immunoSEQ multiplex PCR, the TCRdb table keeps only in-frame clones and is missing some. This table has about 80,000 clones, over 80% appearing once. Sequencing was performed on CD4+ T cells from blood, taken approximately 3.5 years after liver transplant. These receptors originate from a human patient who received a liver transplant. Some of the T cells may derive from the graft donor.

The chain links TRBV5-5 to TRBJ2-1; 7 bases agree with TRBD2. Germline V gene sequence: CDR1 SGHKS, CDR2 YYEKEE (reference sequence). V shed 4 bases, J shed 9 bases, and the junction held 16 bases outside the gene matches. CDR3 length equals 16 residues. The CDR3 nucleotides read TGTGCCAGCAGCCTTGGTACAAGGGGACTAATCAGTGAGCAGTTCTTC. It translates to CASSLGTRGLISEQFF.

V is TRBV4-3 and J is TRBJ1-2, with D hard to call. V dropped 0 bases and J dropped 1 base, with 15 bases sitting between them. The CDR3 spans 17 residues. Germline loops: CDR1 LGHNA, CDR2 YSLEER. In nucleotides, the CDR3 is TGCGCCAGCAGCCAAGATGGGAGAGGAGCTGTTAACTATGGCTACACCTTC. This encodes CASSQDGRGAVNYGYTF.

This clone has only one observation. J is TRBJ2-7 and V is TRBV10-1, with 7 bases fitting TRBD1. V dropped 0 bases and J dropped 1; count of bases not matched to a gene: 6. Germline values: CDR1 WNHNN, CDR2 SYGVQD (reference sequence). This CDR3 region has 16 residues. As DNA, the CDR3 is TGCGCCAGCAGTGAGTCGAGAGGGACAGAATCCTACGAGCAGTACTTC. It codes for CASSESRGTESYEQYF.

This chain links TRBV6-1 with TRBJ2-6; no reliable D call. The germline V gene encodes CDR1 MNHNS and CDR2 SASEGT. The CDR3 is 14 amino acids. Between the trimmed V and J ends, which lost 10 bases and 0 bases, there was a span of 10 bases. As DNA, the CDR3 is TGTGCCACCTCGTCCCACTCTGGGGCCAACGTCCTGACTTTC. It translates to CATSSHSGANVLTF.

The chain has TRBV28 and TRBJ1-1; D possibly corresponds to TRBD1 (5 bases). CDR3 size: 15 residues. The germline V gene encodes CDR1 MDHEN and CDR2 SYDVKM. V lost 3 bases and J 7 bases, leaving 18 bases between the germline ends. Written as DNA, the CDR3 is TGTGCCAGCAGTTTCCACTTTGCGGGGGGGGTTGAAGCTTTCTTT. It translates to CASSFHFAGGVEAFF.

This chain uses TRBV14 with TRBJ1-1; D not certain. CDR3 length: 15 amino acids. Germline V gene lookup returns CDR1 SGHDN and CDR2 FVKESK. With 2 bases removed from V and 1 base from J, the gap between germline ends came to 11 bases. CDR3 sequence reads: CASSQPRGTNTEAFF. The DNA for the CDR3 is TGTGCCAGCAGCCAACCAAGAGGAACGAACACTGAAGCTTTCTTT.

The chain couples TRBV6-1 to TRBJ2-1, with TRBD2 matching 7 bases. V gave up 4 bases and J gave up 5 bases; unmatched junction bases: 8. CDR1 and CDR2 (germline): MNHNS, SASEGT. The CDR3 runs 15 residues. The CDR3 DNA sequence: TGTGCCAGCAGTGCCCTCCGGGGGGATCACAATGAGCAGTTCTTC. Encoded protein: CASSALRGDHNEQFF.

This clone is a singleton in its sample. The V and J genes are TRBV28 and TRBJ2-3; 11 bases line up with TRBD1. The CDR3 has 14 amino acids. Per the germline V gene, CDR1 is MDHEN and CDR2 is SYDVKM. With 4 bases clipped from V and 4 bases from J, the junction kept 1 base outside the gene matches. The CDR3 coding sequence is TGTGCCAGCAGTTCGGGACAGGGGGCAGATACGCAGTATTTT. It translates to CASSSGQGADTQYF. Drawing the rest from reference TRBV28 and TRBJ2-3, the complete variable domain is DVKVTQSSRYLVKRTGEKVFLECVQDMDHENMFWYRQDPGLGLRLIYFSYDVKMKEKGDIPEGYSVSREKKERFSLILESASTNQTSMYLCASSSGQGADTQYFGPGTRLTVL.

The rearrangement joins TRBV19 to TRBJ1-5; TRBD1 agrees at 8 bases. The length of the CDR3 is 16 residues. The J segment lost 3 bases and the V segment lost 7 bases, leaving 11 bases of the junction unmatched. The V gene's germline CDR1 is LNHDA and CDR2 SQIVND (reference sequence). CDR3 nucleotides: TGTGCCAGTACCTTATTGACGGACAGGGTCAATCAGCCCCAGCATTTT. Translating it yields CASTLLTDRVNQPQHF.

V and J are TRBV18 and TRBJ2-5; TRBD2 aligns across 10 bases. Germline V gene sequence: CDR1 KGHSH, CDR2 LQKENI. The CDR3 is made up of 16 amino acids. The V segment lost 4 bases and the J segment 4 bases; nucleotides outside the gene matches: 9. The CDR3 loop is CASSQGTGTSAETQYF. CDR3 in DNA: TGTGCCAGCTCACAGGGGACCGGGACTAGCGCAGAGACCCAGTACTTC.

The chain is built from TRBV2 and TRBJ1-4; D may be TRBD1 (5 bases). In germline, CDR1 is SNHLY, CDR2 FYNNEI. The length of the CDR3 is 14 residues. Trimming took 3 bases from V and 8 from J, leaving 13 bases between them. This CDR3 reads CASSDPGPGEKLFF. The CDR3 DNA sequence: TGTGCCAGCAGTGACCCGGGGCCGGGAGAAAAACTGTTTTTT.

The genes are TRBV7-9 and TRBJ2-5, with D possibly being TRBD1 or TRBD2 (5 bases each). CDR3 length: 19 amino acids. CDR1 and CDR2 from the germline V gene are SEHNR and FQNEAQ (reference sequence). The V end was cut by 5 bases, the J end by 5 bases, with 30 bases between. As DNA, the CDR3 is TGTGCCAGCAGCCCCACCTCCCGGGACCCGGGCCCGAATTGGGAGACCCAGTACTTC. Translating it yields CASSPTSRDPGPNWETQYF.

The CDR3 DNA is TGTGCCAGCAGCCGGGGAACCTACAATGAGCAGTTCTTC. Translating gives CASSRGTYNEQFF. The chain couples TRBV11-3 to TRBJ2-1, with a tentative D call TRBD2 (5 bases). Per the germline V gene, CDR1 is SGHNT and CDR2 is YENEEA. Between the trimmed V and J ends, which lost 5 bases and 2 bases, there was a span of 7 bases. The CDR3 length is 13 residues.

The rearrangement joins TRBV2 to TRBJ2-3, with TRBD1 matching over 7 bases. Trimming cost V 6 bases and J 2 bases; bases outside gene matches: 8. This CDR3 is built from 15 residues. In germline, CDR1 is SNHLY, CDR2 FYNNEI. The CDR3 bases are TGTGCCAGCAGCGGGGACAGACTCAACACAGATACGCAGTATTTT. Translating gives CASSGDRLNTDTQYF.

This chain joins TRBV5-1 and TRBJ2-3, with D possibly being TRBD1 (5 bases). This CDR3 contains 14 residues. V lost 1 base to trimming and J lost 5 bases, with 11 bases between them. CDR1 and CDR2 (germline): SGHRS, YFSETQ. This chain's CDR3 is CASSLQGLEDTQYF. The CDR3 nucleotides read TGCGCCAGCAGCTTGCAGGGTCTGGAAGATACGCAGTATTTT.

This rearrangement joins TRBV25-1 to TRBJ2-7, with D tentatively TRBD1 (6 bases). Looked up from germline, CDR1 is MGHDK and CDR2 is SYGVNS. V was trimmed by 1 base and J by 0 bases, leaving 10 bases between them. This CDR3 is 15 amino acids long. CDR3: CASSELGDTSYEQYF. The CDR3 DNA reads TGTGCCAGCAGTGAATTAGGGGACACCTCCTACGAGCAGTACTTC.

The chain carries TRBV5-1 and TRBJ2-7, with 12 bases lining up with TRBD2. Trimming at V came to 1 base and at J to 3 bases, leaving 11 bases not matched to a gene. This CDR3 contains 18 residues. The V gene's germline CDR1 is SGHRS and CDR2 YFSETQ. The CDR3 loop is CASSLYTSGRPGGYEQYF. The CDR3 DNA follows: TGCGCCAGCAGCTTGTATACTAGCGGGAGGCCGGGGGGCTACGAGCAGTACTTC.

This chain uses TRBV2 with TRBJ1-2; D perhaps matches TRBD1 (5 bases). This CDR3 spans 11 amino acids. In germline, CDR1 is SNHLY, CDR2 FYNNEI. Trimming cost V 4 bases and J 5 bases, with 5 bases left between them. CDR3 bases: TGTGCCAGCAGTGCAGGGTATGGCTACACCTTC. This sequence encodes CASSAGYGYTF.

This CDR3 reads CASSYSRLGPEAFF. CDR3 bases: TGTGCCAGCAGTTACTCGAGACTTGGGCCGGAAGCTTTCTTT. The chain is built from TRBV6-5 and TRBJ1-1; D not certain. Germline V gene data show CDR1 as MNHEY and CDR2 as SVGAGI. The CDR3 is 14 amino acids. V shed 0 bases and J shed 8 bases, with 13 bases lying between them.

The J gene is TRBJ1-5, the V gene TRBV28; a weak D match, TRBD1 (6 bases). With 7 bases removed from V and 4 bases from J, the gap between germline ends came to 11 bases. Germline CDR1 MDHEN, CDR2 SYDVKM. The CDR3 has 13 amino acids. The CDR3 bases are TGTGCCAGCAACGGGGGCCTTAATCAGCCCCAGCATTTT. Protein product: CASNGGLNQPQHF.

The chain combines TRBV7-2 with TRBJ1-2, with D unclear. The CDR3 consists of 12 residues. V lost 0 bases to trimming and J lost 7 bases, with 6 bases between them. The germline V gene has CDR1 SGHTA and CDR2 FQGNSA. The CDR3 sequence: CASSLAGFGYTF. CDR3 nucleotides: TGTGCCAGCAGCTTAGCGGGGTTTGGCTACACCTTC. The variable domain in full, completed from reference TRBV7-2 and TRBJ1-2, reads GAGVSQSPSNKVTEKGKDVELRCDPISGHTALYWYRQSLGQGLEFLIYFQGNSAPDKSGLPSDRFSAERTGGSVSTLTIQRTQQEDSAVYLCASSLAGFGYTFGSGTRLTVV.

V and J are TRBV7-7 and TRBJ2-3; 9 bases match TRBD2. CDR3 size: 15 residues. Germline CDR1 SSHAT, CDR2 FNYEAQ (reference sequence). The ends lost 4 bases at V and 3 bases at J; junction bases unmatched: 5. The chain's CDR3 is CASSSGLASTDTQYF. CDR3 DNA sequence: TGTGCCAGCAGCTCCGGACTAGCGTCAACAGATACGCAGTATTTT.

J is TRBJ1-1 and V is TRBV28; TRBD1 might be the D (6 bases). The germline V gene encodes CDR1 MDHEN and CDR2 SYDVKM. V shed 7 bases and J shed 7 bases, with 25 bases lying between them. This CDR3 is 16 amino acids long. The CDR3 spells CASTTFWGGAYGEAFF. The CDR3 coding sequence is TGTGCCAGCACCACCTTCTGGGGGGGGGCGTATGGTGAAGCTTTCTTT.

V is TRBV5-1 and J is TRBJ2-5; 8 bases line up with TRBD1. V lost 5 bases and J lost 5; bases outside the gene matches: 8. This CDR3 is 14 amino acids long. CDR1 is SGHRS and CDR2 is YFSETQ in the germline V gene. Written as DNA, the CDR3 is TGCGCCAGCAGACCCCAGGGGGCGGGGGAGACCCAGTACTTC. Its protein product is CASRPQGAGETQYF. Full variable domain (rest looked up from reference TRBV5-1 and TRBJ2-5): KAGVTQTPRYLIKTRGQQVTLSCSPISGHRSVSWYQQTPGQGLQFLFEYFSETQRNKGNFPGRFSGRQFSNSRSEMNVSTLELGDSALYLCASRPQGAGETQYFGPGTRLLVL.

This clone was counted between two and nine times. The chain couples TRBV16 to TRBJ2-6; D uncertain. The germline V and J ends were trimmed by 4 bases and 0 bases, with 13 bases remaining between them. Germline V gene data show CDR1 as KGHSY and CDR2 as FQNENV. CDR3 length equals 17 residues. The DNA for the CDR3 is TGTGCCAGCAGCCGCCAACCCCACCGCTCTGGGGCCAACGTCCTGACTTTC. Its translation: CASSRQPHRSGANVLTF.

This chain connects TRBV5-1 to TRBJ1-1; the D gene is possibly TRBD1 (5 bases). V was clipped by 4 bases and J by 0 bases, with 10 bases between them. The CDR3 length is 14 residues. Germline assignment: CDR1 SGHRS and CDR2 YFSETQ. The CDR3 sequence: CASSVRAMNTEAFF. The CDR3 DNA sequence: TGCGCCAGCAGCGTCAGGGCTATGAACACTGAAGCTTTCTTT.

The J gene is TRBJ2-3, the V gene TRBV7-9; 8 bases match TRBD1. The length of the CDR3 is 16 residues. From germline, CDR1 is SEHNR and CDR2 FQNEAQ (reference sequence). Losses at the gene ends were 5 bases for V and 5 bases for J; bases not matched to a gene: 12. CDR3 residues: CASSRRWAGGKDTQYF. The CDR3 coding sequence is TGTGCCAGCAGCCGACGGTGGGCAGGGGGCAAAGATACGCAGTATTTT.

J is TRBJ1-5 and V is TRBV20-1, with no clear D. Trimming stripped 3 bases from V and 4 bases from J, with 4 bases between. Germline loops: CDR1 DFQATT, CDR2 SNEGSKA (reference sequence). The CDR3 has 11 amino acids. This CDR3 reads CSASGNQPQHF. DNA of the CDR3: TGCAGTGCTAGCGGGAATCAGCCCCAGCATTTT.

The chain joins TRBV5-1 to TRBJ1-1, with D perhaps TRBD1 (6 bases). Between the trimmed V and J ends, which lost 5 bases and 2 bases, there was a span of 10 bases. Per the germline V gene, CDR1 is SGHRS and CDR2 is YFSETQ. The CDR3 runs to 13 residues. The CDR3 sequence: CASREQGNTEAFF. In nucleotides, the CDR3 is TGCGCCAGCAGGGAACAGGGAAACACTGAAGCTTTCTTT.

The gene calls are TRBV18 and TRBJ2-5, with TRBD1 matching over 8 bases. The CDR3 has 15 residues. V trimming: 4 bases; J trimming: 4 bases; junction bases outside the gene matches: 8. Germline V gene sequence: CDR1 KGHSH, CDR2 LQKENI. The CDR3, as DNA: TGTGCCAGCTCACTCCCAGGGGGCTCTCGAGAGACCCAGTACTTC. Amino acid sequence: CASSLPGGSRETQYF.